This entry concerns a single T cell receptor (beta chain). There are 16 residues in the CDR3. Per germline, CDR1 MNHEY and CDR2 SVGAGI. V was cut by 2 bases and J by 2 bases, with 16 bases left in between. In the authors' methods: Counts of nucleated cells, estimated from reference gene primer amplification, were obtained. Assay used: immunoSEQ multiplex PCR; TCRdb lists only in-frame clones, some missing. D and trimming were read from the DNA, whereas the V and J calls and clone size are those reported in that table. Of 65,000 to 75,000 clones in the sample, more than 75% were seen once. This record comes from a study of blood T cell repertoires in COVID-19. Study details: The origin of the acute and convalescent COVID-19 samples was the United States, Italy and Spain. PBMCs, B-cell-depleted T cells, or T cells were the source of the cDNA or gDNA that made up the material.

This receptor was identified in a human donor in a cohort sampled during active COVID-19. The V call is TRBV6-5, the J call TRBJ2-7; D is undetermined. The sequencing input was peripheral blood. In DNA form, the CDR3 reads TGTGCCAGCAGTTACCGACCACCGGCAGGTCCCTACGAGCAGTACTTC. Protein sequence: CASSYRPPAGPYEQYF.